The clone carrying this T cell receptor (beta chain) was detected ten times or more. The antigen is not known. Participants, patients aged 18 to 65, had newly diagnosed hyperthyroidism with a duration under 2 months. The sample originates from a study of T cells in Graves' hyperthyroidism and ophthalmopathy. The J segment lost 6 bases and the V segment lost 0 bases, leaving 5 bases of the junction unmatched. This CDR3 is 14 amino acids long. Germline-derived CDR1 and CDR2 are DFQATT and SNEGSKA (reference sequence). General study points: From stable hyperthyroidism, ophthalmopathy was set apart by a 13 V-J model. The model predicted ophthalmopathy a median around 6 months before onset. Most thyroid clonotypes expanded above 0.001 appeared in blood too.

RNA transcripts served as the template for amplifying TCR beta CDR3 regions. First-round RT-PCR with HTBI primers amplified the TCR CDR3 region. TCRdb called the multiplex PCR reads again in MiXCR, with one record for every CDR3 protein. The sample yields more than 300,000 distinct CDR3 sequences, 17% seen once. The chain combines TRBV20-1 with TRBJ2-7, with TRBD1 matching over 10 bases. The sequence came from a woman in her 30s with Graves' hyperthyroidism that later progressed to Graves' ophthalmopathy. Material for sequencing was blood. The CDR3 loop reads CSARDPGQGTEQYF. The CDR3 nucleotides read TGCAGTGCTAGAGATCCGGGACAGGGGACCGAGCAGTACTTC.